These 26 T cell receptor beta chains were sequenced from one sample in a study of radiotherapy plus CTLA-4 blockade in lung cancer. Using immunoSEQ multiplex PCR, the repertoire was profiled, and TCRdb retains in-frame clones only, with some absent. Among around 18,000 clones listed, about 82% were seen once. The specimen comprised peripheral blood, sampled from a patient treated with radiotherapy plus ipilimumab. All receptors derive from a human donor with non-small cell lung cancer whose response to radiotherapy plus ipilimumab could not be evaluated.

The V call is TRBV28, the J call TRBJ1-1, with D uncertain. The CDR3 totals 12 residues. Between the trimmed V and J ends, which lost 4 bases and 3 bases, there was a span of 6 bases. The germline gives CDR1 MDHEN, CDR2 SYDVKM. The CDR3 here is CASSSDYTEAFF. The CDR3 coding sequence is TGTGCCAGCAGTTCAGACTACACTGAAGCTTTCTTT.

J is TRBJ2-7 and V is TRBV29-1; TRBD2 aligns across 12 bases. There are 14 residues in the CDR3. CDR1 is SQVTM, CDR2 ANQGSEA, per germline. V was clipped by 4 bases and J by 5 bases; unmatched bases: 6. The CDR3 reads CSVASGGEYHEQYF. CDR3 sequence (DNA): TGCAGCGTTGCTAGCGGGGGGGAGTACCACGAGCAGTACTTC.

This clone was picked up a small number of times. The gene calls are TRBV7-2 and TRBJ2-1; D possibly corresponds to TRBD1 (5 bases). The germline gives CDR1 SGHTA, CDR2 FQGNSA. The V and J ends lost 5 bases and 6 bases respectively, with 20 bases between them. The CDR3 contains 16 residues. CDR3: CASSRQGLALRNEQFF. CDR3 sequence (DNA): TGTGCCAGCAGCCGGCAGGGTCTGGCTCTCCGCAATGAGCAGTTCTTC.

This clone was detected only a few times. V is TRBV5-6 and J is TRBJ2-7, with unresolved D. Trimming took 1 base from V and 9 from J, leaving 20 bases between them. Germline lookup yields CDR1 SGHDT and CDR2 YYEEEE. This CDR3 contains 15 residues. CDR3 bases: TGTGCCAGCAGCTTGAGTATGGAGTACGGAGTCTGGCAGTACTTC. Its translation is CASSLSMEYGVWQYF.

The count of this clone is one. V gene TRBV7-9 combines with J gene TRBJ1-6, with D possibly being TRBD1 (6 bases). The CDR3 length is 13 residues. Per the germline V gene, CDR1 is SEHNR and CDR2 is FQNEAQ (reference sequence). Trimming removed 5 bases from V and 6 bases from J, with 8 bases in between. The CDR3: CASSKDSNSPLHF. The CDR3 nucleotides read TGTGCCAGCAGCAAGGACAGTAATTCACCCCTCCACTTT.

The chain uses TRBV29-1 and TRBJ1-1, with D unresolved. Germline CDR1 is SQVTM and CDR2 is ANQGSEA. This CDR3 comprises 12 residues. Deletions cut 4 bases from V and 4 bases from J, with 10 bases between. The CDR3 region has the DNA TGCAGCGTTGCCCAGCCGGGCACTGAAGCTTTCTTT. This sequence encodes CSVAQPGTEAFF.

CDR3 DNA sequence: TGTGCCAGTAGTATATACGGCGGAATCCAAGAGACCCAGTACTTC. Its translation: CASSIYGGIQETQYF. J is TRBJ2-5 and V is TRBV19; D is unclear. From germline, CDR1 is LNHDA and CDR2 SQIVND (reference sequence). The CDR3 extends over 15 amino acids. The V gene lost 2 bases and the J gene lost 1 base, with 11 bases spanning the gap.

The rearrangement links TRBV2 to TRBJ2-1; D could derive from TRBD1 or TRBD2 (9 bases each). Trimming removed 4 bases from V and 7 bases from J, with 29 bases in between. Germline CDR1 is SNHLY and CDR2 is FYNNEI. The CDR3 extends over 19 amino acids. CDR3 sequence: CASSGKQGAVGGRGNEQFF. Written as DNA, the CDR3 is TGTGCCAGCAGTGGGAAACAGGGGGCAGTCGGCGGGAGGGGAAATGAGCAGTTCTTC.

This rearrangement joins TRBV28 to TRBJ1-5; D is possibly TRBD1 (5 bases). The CDR3 sequence is 16 residues long. Trimming shortened V by 5 bases and J by 5 bases, and 19 bases separated the two germline ends. The germline CDR1 and CDR2 sequences are MDHEN and SYDVKM. CDR3 loop: CASSLGPLGSHQPQHF. As DNA, the CDR3 is TGTGCCAGCAGTCTGGGGCCTTTGGGATCCCATCAGCCCCAGCATTTT.

The CDR3 DNA is TGTGCCAGCAGCTCACGCAGGGGGCCCGGGGAGCTGTTTTTT. Translation: CASSSRRGPGELFF. The genes are TRBV7-2 and TRBJ2-2; TRBD1 matches 8 bases. Germline CDR1 SGHTA, CDR2 FQGNSA. This CDR3 has 14 amino acids. V was clipped by 4 bases and J by 6 bases; unmatched bases: 4.

The CDR3 region has the DNA TGTGCCAGCAGTGAAGCGTGGAGGACCGGGGAGCTGTTTTTT. Protein: CASSEAWRTGELFF. The chain carries TRBV6-1 and TRBJ2-2; the D gene is possibly TRBD2 (5 bases). The CDR3 runs 14 residues. With 0 bases removed from V and 5 bases from J, the gap between germline ends came to 7 bases. Germline CDR1 and CDR2: MNHNS and SASEGT.

The genes are TRBV5-6 and TRBJ2-5; 8 nucleotides align to TRBD1. The assigned J gene may be wrong: the sequence end matches TRBJ2-7 better. The CDR3 is 14 amino acids. The V gene's germline CDR1 is SGHDT and CDR2 YYEEEE. The CDR3 spells CASSLLGQDYEQYF. The CDR3 nucleotides are TGTGCCAGCAGCTTGTTGGGACAGGACTACGAGCAGTACTTC.

This chain links TRBV15 with TRBJ2-3; D not resolved. The germline gives CDR1 LNHNV, CDR2 YYDKDF (reference sequence). This CDR3 has 13 residues. The ends were cut back, 7 bases at V and 0 bases at J, with 8 bases in the middle. Here the CDR3 reads CATTLTSTDTQYF. The CDR3 bases are TGTGCCACCACCCTGACTAGCACAGATACGCAGTATTTT.

About this clone: The same CDR3 arises from other DNA sequences in this sample as well. This chain uses TRBV28 with TRBJ1-5, with TRBD1 identical over 9 bases. The CDR3 has 13 residues. J was trimmed by 2 bases and V by 9 bases; bases with no gene match: 2. Germline CDR1 and CDR2: MDHEN and SYDVKM. CDR3 bases: TGTGCCAGTAGGACAGGGGGCAATCAGCCCCAGCATTTT. Residues: CASRTGGNQPQHF. The full variable domain, completed using reference TRBV28 and TRBJ1-5, is DVKVTQSSRYLVKRTGEKVFLECVQDMDHENMFWYRQDPGLGLRLIYFSYDVKMKEKGDIPEGYSVSREKKERFSLILESASTNQTSMYLCASRTGGNQPQHFGDGTRLSIL.

The chain joins TRBV2 to TRBJ1-2; 10 positions match TRBD1. The CDR3 spans 13 residues. Per the germline V gene, CDR1 is SNHLY and CDR2 is FYNNEI. V gave up 6 bases and J gave up 6 bases; unmatched junction bases: 4. This CDR3 reads CASRRDRGHGYTF. In DNA form, the CDR3 reads TGTGCCAGCAGACGAGACAGGGGGCATGGCTACACCTTC.

This sequence joins TRBV5-4 and TRBJ2-3; 12 nucleotides agree with TRBD2. This CDR3 has 15 amino acids. The V and J ends lost 2 bases and 4 bases, in that order; junction bases with no gene match: 2. CDR1 and CDR2 from the germline V gene are SGHNT and YYREEE (reference sequence). The CDR3 protein is CASSLGLAGSDTQYF. CDR3 in DNA: TGTGCCAGCAGCTTAGGACTAGCGGGATCAGATACGCAGTATTTT.

The chain links TRBV7-3 to TRBJ2-3; 9 bases map to TRBD1. Germline V gene lookup returns CDR1 SGHTA and CDR2 FQGTGA. V lost 5 bases and J lost 2; bases outside the gene matches: 5. This CDR3 spans 15 amino acids. The DNA of the CDR3 is TGTGCCAGCAGCCGGACAGGGGTTGTCACAGATACGCAGTATTTT. Its translation: CASSRTGVVTDTQYF.

The rearrangement links TRBV20-1 to TRBJ2-7; 7 bases are a match to TRBD2. Germline values: CDR1 DFQATT, CDR2 SNEGSKA (reference sequence). Trimming cost V 6 bases and J 4 bases; bases outside gene matches: 0. The CDR3 length is 10 residues. The chain's CDR3 is CSAGGYEQYF. The CDR3 region has the DNA TGCAGTGCGGGGGGGTACGAGCAGTACTTC.

This clone was detected only a few times. The chain joins TRBV28 to TRBJ2-7; 9 bases agree with TRBD2. Germline V gives CDR1 MDHEN, CDR2 SYDVKM. The length of the CDR3 is 18 residues. The trim removed 3 bases at V and 4 bases at J, leaving 16 bases unmatched. The CDR3, as DNA: TGTGCCAGCAGTTTCCCAAAAAGAGTCTCTAGCGGGAATTACGAGCAGTACTTC. Its protein product is CASSFPKRVSSGNYEQYF.

The chain joins TRBV2 to TRBJ1-4, with unresolved D. V lost 8 bases and J 8 bases, leaving 12 bases between the germline ends. The length of the CDR3 is 12 residues. CDR1 SNHLY and CDR2 FYNNEI come from the germline V gene. The CDR3 loop is CASSSPMEKLFF. The CDR3 region has the DNA TGTGCCAGCTCGAGCCCAATGGAAAAACTGTTTTTT.

The genes are TRBV4-1 and TRBJ2-5; TRBD2 matches 9 bases. The J segment lost 5 bases and the V segment lost 0 bases, leaving 7 bases of the junction unmatched. CDR1 MGHRA and CDR2 YSYEKL come from the germline V gene. This CDR3 has 16 residues. The CDR3 bases are TGCGCCAGCAGCCAAGACCCCCTAGCGGGATGGGAGACCCAGTACTTC. Protein product: CASSQDPLAGWETQYF.

The chain couples TRBV19 to TRBJ2-3; 10 positions match TRBD1. Trimming at V came to 5 bases and at J to 0 bases, leaving 5 bases not matched to a gene. The CDR3 extends over 16 amino acids. CDR1 and CDR2 from the germline V gene are LNHDA and SQIVND (reference sequence). CDR3 sequence (DNA): TGTGCCAGTAGTGAGGGACAGGGGTTAAGCACAGATACGCAGTATTTT. The encoded protein is CASSEGQGLSTDTQYF.

The chain has TRBV14 and TRBJ2-1, with 11 bases identical to TRBD2. Germline CDR1 SGHDN, CDR2 FVKESK. CDR3 length equals 16 residues. With 4 bases clipped from V and 8 bases from J, the junction kept 10 bases outside the gene matches. CDR3 sequence reads: CASSRTVAGGLDEQFF. The DNA of the CDR3 is TGTGCCAGCAGCCGTACTGTAGCGGGGGGGCTCGATGAGCAGTTCTTC.

The J gene is TRBJ2-5, the V gene TRBV18; 11 nucleotides align to TRBD2. The CDR3 has 18 amino acids. Germline assignment: CDR1 KGHSH and CDR2 LQKENI. The ends lost 1 base at V and 5 bases at J; junction bases unmatched: 12. The CDR3 nucleotides are TGTGCCAGCTCACCACGAAGCCCCGGGACTAGCGGATCCGAGACCCAGTACTTC. Translated, it gives CASSPRSPGTSGSETQYF.

V and J are TRBV19 and TRBJ1-5; D possibly corresponds to TRBD1 (6 bases). This CDR3 comprises 13 residues. V dropped 7 bases and J dropped 3 bases, with 10 bases sitting between them. Germline values: CDR1 LNHDA, CDR2 SQIVND (reference sequence). The CDR3 protein is CASNRDPNQPQHF. The CDR3 coding sequence is TGTGCCAGTAACAGGGATCCCAATCAGCCCCAGCATTTT.

The chain uses TRBV11-3 and TRBJ2-1, with 10 bases fitting TRBD1. Germline CDR1 reads SGHNT; CDR2 reads YENEEA. The CDR3 is made up of 16 amino acids. V lost 5 bases and J lost 3; bases outside the gene matches: 7. The DNA for the CDR3 is TGTGCCAGCAGCCCCCGGGACAGGGGAATCTACAATGAGCAGTTCTTC. Encoded protein: CASSPRDRGIYNEQFF.